One TCR beta chain is described in this entry. The target antigen is unknown. The source of the sample is a study of cytomegalovirus exposure and HLA in healthy donors. For the study at large: In a later analysis, it was reported that the 110 or so validation repertoires had been produced on the same platform as the roughly 700 repertoires belonging to the first cohort. The study, taken as a whole, reports: As confirmed in vitro, a few CMV-associated chains were specific for CMV antigens. The authors enumerated under 200 TCR beta chains as linked to cytomegalovirus.

The data were produced by immunoSEQ multiplex PCR, yet TCRdb's version contains in-frame clones alone and is incomplete. The table has about 160,000 clones, around 92% seen once. The V end was cut by 5 bases, the J end by 2 bases, with 13 bases between. The CDR3 is 15 residues long. Looked up from germline, CDR1 is SGHAT and CDR2 is FQNNGV. The chain links TRBV11-2 to TRBJ2-1; TRBD1 is a possible D gene (6 bases). The clonotype was recovered from a young man in good health and CMV-seropositive. Material for sequencing was PBMCs. CDR3 protein: CASSLGTNTYNEQFF. CDR3 DNA sequence: TGTGCCAGCAGCCTTGGGACAAATACCTACAATGAGCAGTTCTTC. The complete variable domain, with remaining parts taken from reference TRBV11-2 and TRBJ2-1, reads EAGVAQSPRYKIIEKRQSVAFWCNPISGHATLYWYQQILGQGPKLLIQFQNNGVVDDSQLPKDRFSAERLKGVDSTLKIQPAKLEDSAVYLCASSLGTNTYNEQFFGPGTRLTVL.